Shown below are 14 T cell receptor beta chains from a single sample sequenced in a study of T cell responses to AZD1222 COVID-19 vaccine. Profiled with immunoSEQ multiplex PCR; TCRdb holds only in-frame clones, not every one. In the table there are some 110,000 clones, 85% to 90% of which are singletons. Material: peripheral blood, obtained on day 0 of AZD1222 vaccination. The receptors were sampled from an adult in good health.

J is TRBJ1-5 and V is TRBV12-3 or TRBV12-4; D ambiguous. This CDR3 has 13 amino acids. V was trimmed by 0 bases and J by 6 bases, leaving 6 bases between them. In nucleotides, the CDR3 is TGTGCCAGCAGTTTAGCAGCAGGTCAGCCCCAGCATTTT. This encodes CASSLAAGQPQHF.

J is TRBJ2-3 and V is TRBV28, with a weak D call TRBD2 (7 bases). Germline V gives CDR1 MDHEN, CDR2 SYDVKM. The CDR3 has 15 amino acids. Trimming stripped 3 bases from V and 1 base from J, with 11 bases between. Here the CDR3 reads CASSLGRGRTDTQYF. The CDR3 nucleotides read TGTGCCAGCAGTTTGGGGCGGGGGCGCACAGATACGCAGTATTTT.

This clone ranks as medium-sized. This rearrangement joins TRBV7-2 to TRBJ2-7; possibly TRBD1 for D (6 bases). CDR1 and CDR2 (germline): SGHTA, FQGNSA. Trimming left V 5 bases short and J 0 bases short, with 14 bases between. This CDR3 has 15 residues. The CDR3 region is CASSLRRGSSYEQYF. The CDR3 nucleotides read TGTGCCAGCAGCCTCAGAAGGGGGAGCTCCTACGAGCAGTACTTC.

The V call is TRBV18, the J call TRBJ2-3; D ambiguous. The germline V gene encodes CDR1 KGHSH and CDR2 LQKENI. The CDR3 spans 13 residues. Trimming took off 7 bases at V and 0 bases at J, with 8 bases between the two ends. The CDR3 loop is CASFKTSTDTQYF. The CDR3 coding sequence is TGTGCCAGCTTTAAAACGAGCACAGATACGCAGTATTTT.

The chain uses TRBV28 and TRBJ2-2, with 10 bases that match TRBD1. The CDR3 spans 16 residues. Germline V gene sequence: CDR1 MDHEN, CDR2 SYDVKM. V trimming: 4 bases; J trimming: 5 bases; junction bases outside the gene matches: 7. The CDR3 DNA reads TGTGCCAGCAGTTGGAAGCCGGGACAGGGGACCGGGGAGCTGTTTTTT. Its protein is CASSWKPGQGTGELFF. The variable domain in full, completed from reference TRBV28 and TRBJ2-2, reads DVKVTQSSRYLVKRTGEKVFLECVQDMDHENMFWYRQDPGLGLRLIYFSYDVKMKEKGDIPEGYSVSREKKERFSLILESASTNQTSMYLCASSWKPGQGTGELFFGEGSRLTVL.

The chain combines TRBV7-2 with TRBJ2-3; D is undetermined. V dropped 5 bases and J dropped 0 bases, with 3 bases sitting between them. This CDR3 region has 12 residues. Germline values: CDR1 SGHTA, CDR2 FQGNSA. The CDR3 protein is CASSPSTDTQYF. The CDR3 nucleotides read TGTGCCAGCAGCCCTAGCACAGATACGCAGTATTTT. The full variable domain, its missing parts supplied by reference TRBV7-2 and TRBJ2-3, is GAGVSQSPSNKVTEKGKDVELRCDPISGHTALYWYRQSLGQGLEFLIYFQGNSAPDKSGLPSDRFSAERTGGSVSTLTIQRTQQEDSAVYLCASSPSTDTQYFGPGTRLTVL.

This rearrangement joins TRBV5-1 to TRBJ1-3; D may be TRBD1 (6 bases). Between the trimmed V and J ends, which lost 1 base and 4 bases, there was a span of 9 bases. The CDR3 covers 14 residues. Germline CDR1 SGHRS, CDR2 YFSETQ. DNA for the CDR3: TGCGCCAGCAGCTTGACAGGGCTCGGAAACACCATATATTTT. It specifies CASSLTGLGNTIYF.

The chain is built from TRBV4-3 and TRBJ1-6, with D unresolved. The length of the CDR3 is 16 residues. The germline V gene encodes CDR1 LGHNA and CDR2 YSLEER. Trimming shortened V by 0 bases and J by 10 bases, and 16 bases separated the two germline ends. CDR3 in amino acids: CASSQELGDRRSPLHF. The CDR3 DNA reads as TGCGCCAGCAGCCAAGAATTAGGCGACCGGCGCTCACCCCTCCACTTT.

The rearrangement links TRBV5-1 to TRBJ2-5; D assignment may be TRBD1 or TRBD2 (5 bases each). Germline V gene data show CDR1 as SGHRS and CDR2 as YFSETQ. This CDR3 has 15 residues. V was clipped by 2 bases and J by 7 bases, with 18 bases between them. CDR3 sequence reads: CASSLGRDQRGTQYF. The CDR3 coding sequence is TGCGCCAGCAGCTTAGGTAGGGACCAACGTGGGACCCAGTACTTC.

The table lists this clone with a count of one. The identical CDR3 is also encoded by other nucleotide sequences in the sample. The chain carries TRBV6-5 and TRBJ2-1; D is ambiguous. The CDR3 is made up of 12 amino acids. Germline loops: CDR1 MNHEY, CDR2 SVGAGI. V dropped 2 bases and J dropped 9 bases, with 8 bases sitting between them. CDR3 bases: TGTGCCAGCAGTTACGGCGGCAGTGAGCAGTTCTTC. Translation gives CASSYGGSEQFF.

The CDR3 DNA follows: TGTGCCAGCAGCCCCATGCTAGGGAACTACGAGCAGTACTTC. Translating gives CASSPMLGNYEQYF. V usage is TRBV5-4 and J usage is TRBJ2-7; D is unresolved. The germline CDR1 and CDR2 sequences are SGHNT and YYREEE (reference sequence). V gave up 4 bases and J gave up 3 bases, with 14 bases separating them. CDR3 length: 14 amino acids.

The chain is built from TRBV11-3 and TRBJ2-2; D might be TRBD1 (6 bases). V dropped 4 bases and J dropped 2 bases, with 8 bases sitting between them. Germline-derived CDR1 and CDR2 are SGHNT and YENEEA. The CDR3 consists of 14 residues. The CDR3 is CASSSGHNTGELFF. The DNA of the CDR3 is TGTGCCAGCAGCTCGGGACATAACACCGGGGAGCTGTTTTTT.

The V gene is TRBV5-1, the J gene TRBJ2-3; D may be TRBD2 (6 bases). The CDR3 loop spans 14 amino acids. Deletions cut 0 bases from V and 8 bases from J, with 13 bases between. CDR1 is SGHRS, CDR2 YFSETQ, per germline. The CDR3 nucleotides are TGCGCCAGCAGCTTGGGCCCTCCGGAGGGTACGCAGTATTTT. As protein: CASSLGPPEGTQYF. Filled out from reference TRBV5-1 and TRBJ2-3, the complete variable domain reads KAGVTQTPRYLIKTRGQQVTLSCSPISGHRSVSWYQQTPGQGLQFLFEYFSETQRNKGNFPGRFSGRQFSNSRSEMNVSTLELGDSALYLCASSLGPPEGTQYFGPGTRLTVL.

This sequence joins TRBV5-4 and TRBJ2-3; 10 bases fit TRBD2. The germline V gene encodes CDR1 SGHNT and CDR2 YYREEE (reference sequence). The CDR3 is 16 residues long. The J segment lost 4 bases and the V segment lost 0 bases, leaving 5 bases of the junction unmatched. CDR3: CASSLGAGGRADTQYF. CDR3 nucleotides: TGTGCCAGCAGCTTGGGAGCGGGAGGGCGGGCAGATACGCAGTATTTT.